A single sample gave rise to the 23 T cell receptor beta chains below, sequenced in a study of cytomegalovirus exposure and HLA in healthy donors. 60 Vbeta and 13 Jbeta primers were used in PCR. The protocol was immunoSEQ multiplex PCR, while the TCRdb copy is restricted to in-frame clones and leaves out a portion. The data contain about 200,000 clones, roughly three quarters of them singletons. What was sequenced was PBMCs. The source of these receptors is a male donor in good health and CMV-seropositive.

This clone was counted between two and nine times. The chain uses TRBV7-8 and TRBJ1-6, with 9 positions matching TRBD1. The germline gives CDR1 SGHVS, CDR2 FQNEAQ. The trim removed 2 bases at V and 13 bases at J, leaving 12 bases unmatched. The length of the CDR3 is 16 residues. CDR3 in DNA: TGTGCCAGCAGCTTAACGTATCGACAGGGGGTAATCCCCCTCCACTTT. Protein: CASSLTYRQGVIPLHF.

This clone was detected a few times. This sample includes further DNA sequences coding for the same CDR3. This chain links TRBV4-2 with TRBJ1-2; D gene ambiguous. Trimming stripped 4 bases from V and 2 bases from J, with 14 bases between. The CDR3 consists of 15 residues. Germline V lookup: CDR1 LGHNA, CDR2 YNFKEQ. In DNA, the CDR3 is TGTGCCAGCAGCCCCACTAGGGAAGGAAACTATGGCTACACCTTC. Translated: CASSPTREGNYGYTF.

The V gene is TRBV2, the J gene TRBJ2-2; 8 positions match TRBD2. The V segment lost 5 bases and the J segment 2 bases; nucleotides outside the gene matches: 10. Per germline, CDR1 SNHLY and CDR2 FYNNEI. The CDR3 is made up of 17 amino acids. CDR3 nucleotides: TGTGCCAGCAGTCTTGCGGGCGGGAGGACCAACACCGGGGAGCTGTTTTTT. It is translated as CASSLAGGRTNTGELFF.

The chain combines TRBV30 with TRBJ1-5; maybe TRBD1 (5 bases). The CDR3 has 12 amino acids. Germline CDR1 GTSNPN, CDR2 SVGIG (reference sequence). The ends were cut back, 6 bases at V and 6 bases at J, with 12 bases in the middle. CDR3 in DNA: TGTGCCTGTAACAGGTGGGCTCAGCCCCAGCATTTT. Encoded protein: CACNRWAQPQHF.

The rearrangement links TRBV7-2 to TRBJ1-4; no reliable D call. CDR1 is SGHTA and CDR2 is FQGNSA in the germline V gene. V lost 6 bases, J lost 5 bases, and 4 bases lay in between. The CDR3 runs 11 residues. The CDR3 region has the DNA TGTGCCAGCAGACAGAATGAAAAACTGTTTTTT. Its protein product is CASRQNEKLFF.

V gene TRBV28 combines with J gene TRBJ2-5; D possibly corresponds to TRBD1 (6 bases). Germline CDR1 and CDR2: MDHEN and SYDVKM. There are 13 residues in the CDR3. The ends were cut back, 5 bases at V and 0 bases at J, with 7 bases in the middle. CDR3 sequence: CASSGGYQETQYF. In DNA, the CDR3 is TGTGCCAGCAGTGGGGGCTACCAAGAGACCCAGTACTTC.

This clone was detected a few times. The rearrangement uses TRBV28 and TRBJ1-5; a weak D match, TRBD1 (5 bases). V lost 5 bases and J 1 base, leaving 15 bases between the germline ends. CDR3 length: 16 amino acids. Germline-derived CDR1 and CDR2 are MDHEN and SYDVKM. The CDR3 DNA sequence: TGTGCCAGCAGTCTGGCCCAGGGATGGAGCAATCAGCCCCAGCATTTT. Translation: CASSLAQGWSNQPQHF.

This sequence joins TRBV6-6 and TRBJ1-1, with 8 bases aligning to TRBD1. The V and J ends lost 9 bases and 1 base, in that order; junction bases with no gene match: 1. CDR1 is MNHNY and CDR2 is SVGAGI in the germline V gene (reference sequence). The CDR3 length is 12 residues. The CDR3 reads CASDRGNTEAFF. The DNA for the CDR3 is TGTGCCAGTGACAGGGGGAACACTGAAGCTTTCTTT.

The rearrangement links TRBV10-3 to TRBJ1-5; 7 nucleotides line up with TRBD1. CDR1 and CDR2 (germline): ENHRY, SYGVKD. The CDR3 runs 14 residues. J gave up 5 bases and V 4 bases, and 5 bases lay outside the gene matches. CDR3 sequence (DNA): TGTGCCATCAGTGGGGGACAGACTTATCAGCCCCAGCATTTT. Protein sequence: CAISGGQTYQPQHF.

The chain employs TRBV7-6 and TRBJ1-1; D is perhaps TRBD1 (5 bases). In germline, CDR1 is SGHVS, CDR2 FNYEAQ. With 5 bases removed from V and 4 bases from J, the gap between germline ends came to 11 bases. The CDR3 length is 13 residues. CDR3: CASSHIGGTEAFF. For the CDR3, the DNA is TGTGCCAGCAGCCACATCGGGGGCACTGAAGCTTTCTTT. The variable domain in full, with the rest retrieved from reference TRBV7-6 and TRBJ1-1, is GAGVSQSPRYKVTKRGQDVALRCDPISGHVSLYWYRQALGQGPEFLTYFNYEAQQDKSGLPNDRFSAERPEGSISTLTIQRTEQRDSAMYRCASSHIGGTEAFFGQGTRLTVV.

The chain joins TRBV29-1 to TRBJ2-2; unclear D gene. In germline, CDR1 is SQVTM, CDR2 ANQGSEA. V was pared by 3 bases and J by 4 bases, with 6 bases between. The CDR3 is 12 residues long. This chain's CDR3 is CSVDELTGELFF. In DNA form, the CDR3 reads TGCAGCGTTGATGAGCTCACCGGGGAGCTGTTTTTT.

V and J are TRBV2 and TRBJ2-3; 8 bases fit TRBD2. The CDR3 is 15 amino acids. Germline V gives CDR1 SNHLY, CDR2 FYNNEI. V trimming: 3 bases; J trimming: 4 bases; junction bases outside the gene matches: 6. CDR3 loop: CASSEQAGGADTQYF. CDR3 bases: TGTGCCAGCAGTGAGCAGGCCGGGGGGGCAGATACGCAGTATTTT.

The J gene is TRBJ1-3, the V gene TRBV28, with TRBD1 identical over 9 bases. J was trimmed by 3 bases and V by 6 bases; bases with no gene match: 6. Germline CDR1 and CDR2: MDHEN and SYDVKM. CDR3 length equals 15 residues. The CDR3 spells CASSEQGALGNTIYF. As DNA, the CDR3 is TGTGCCAGCAGCGAACAGGGGGCGCTTGGAAACACCATATATTTT. Full variable domain (rest looked up from reference TRBV28 and TRBJ1-3): DVKVTQSSRYLVKRTGEKVFLECVQDMDHENMFWYRQDPGLGLRLIYFSYDVKMKEKGDIPEGYSVSREKKERFSLILESASTNQTSMYLCASSEQGALGNTIYFGEGSWLTVV.

The CDR3 region is CASSLDSAYGYTF. CDR3 DNA: TGTGCCAGCAGCTTGGACAGTGCCTATGGCTACACCTTC. The gene calls are TRBV5-6 and TRBJ1-2; D is undetermined. The V gene's germline CDR1 is SGHDT and CDR2 YYEEEE. CDR3 length: 13 amino acids. V lost 0 bases, J lost 4 bases, and 7 bases lay in between. Filled out from reference TRBV5-6 and TRBJ1-2, the complete variable domain reads DAGVTQSPTHLIKTRGQQVTLRCSPKSGHDTVSWYQQALGQGPQFIFQYYEEEERQRGNFPDRFSGHQFPNYSSELNVNALLLGDSALYLCASSLDSAYGYTFGSGTRLTVV.

The chain carries TRBV7-2 and TRBJ1-1, with no clear D. With 3 bases removed from V and 4 bases from J, the gap between germline ends came to 15 bases. This CDR3 is 15 amino acids long. Germline V CDR1 and CDR2: SGHTA, FQGNSA. The CDR3 spells CASSFWVRESTEAFF. In nucleotides, the CDR3 is TGTGCCAGCAGCTTCTGGGTTCGGGAGAGCACTGAAGCTTTCTTT.

The V and J genes are TRBV18 and TRBJ2-6; TRBD1 aligns across 8 bases. The CDR3 covers 16 residues. Trimming took 5 bases from V and 4 from J; bases not matched to a gene: 7. In germline, CDR1 is KGHSH, CDR2 LQKENI. This CDR3 reads CASSSQGALGANVLTF. The CDR3 nucleotides are TGTGCCAGCTCAAGCCAGGGGGCGCTAGGGGCCAACGTCCTGACTTTC. The variable domain in full, with the rest retrieved from reference TRBV18 and TRBJ2-6, is NAGVMQNPRHLVRRRGQEARLRCSPMKGHSHVYWYRQLPEEGLKFMVYLQKENIIDESGMPKERFSAEFPKEGPSILRIQQVVRGDSAAYFCASSSQGALGANVLTFGAGSRLTVL.

The CDR3 sequence is CASSVGSGTYNEQFF. Written as DNA, the CDR3 is TGTGCCAGCAGCGTAGGTAGCGGTACCTACAATGAGCAGTTCTTC. The rearrangement links TRBV9 to TRBJ2-1, with D maybe TRBD2 (6 bases). The CDR3 is made up of 15 amino acids. V lost 0 bases and J lost 2, with 9 bases in between. Germline loops: CDR1 SGDLS, CDR2 YYNGEE.

The chain joins TRBV27 to TRBJ1-1; D perhaps matches TRBD1 (6 bases). Germline V gives CDR1 MNHEY, CDR2 SMNVEV (reference sequence). Trimming stripped 3 bases from V and 0 bases from J, with 14 bases between. The CDR3 contains 16 residues. The CDR3 sequence: CASSFSTGSLNTEAFF. For the CDR3, the DNA is TGTGCCAGCAGTTTCTCCACAGGGTCCCTGAACACTGAAGCTTTCTTT.

This clone came up once. This chain links TRBV7-8 with TRBJ1-5; TRBD1 matches at 7 bases. Germline CDR1 SGHVS, CDR2 FQNEAQ. Trimming took 1 base from V and 9 from J; bases not matched to a gene: 15. The CDR3 loop spans 17 amino acids. The CDR3 loop is CASSLGTGYPGDVPQHF. In DNA, the CDR3 is TGTGCCAGCAGCTTAGGGACAGGATATCCAGGTGATGTGCCCCAGCATTTT.

The chain combines TRBV5-1 with TRBJ1-3, with 7 bases identical to TRBD1. The CDR3 runs to 15 residues. Germline V CDR1 and CDR2: SGHRS, YFSETQ. Trimming at V came to 2 bases and at J to 0 bases, leaving 2 bases not matched to a gene. The DNA for the CDR3 is TGCGCCAGCAGCTTTGGGACAGACTCTGGAAACACCATATATTTT. This translates into CASSFGTDSGNTIYF.

CDR3 DNA: TGTGCCAGCAGCGGAAGCGGGAGTACCTACAATGAGCAGTTCTTC. It codes for CASSGSGSTYNEQFF. The chain recombines TRBV9 with TRBJ2-1, with 8 bases matching TRBD2. V lost 3 bases and J lost 2; bases outside the gene matches: 4. The length of the CDR3 is 15 residues. Germline V lookup: CDR1 SGDLS, CDR2 YYNGEE.

The V gene is TRBV19, the J gene TRBJ2-3; a weak D match, TRBD2 (7 bases). CDR3 length: 15 amino acids. The germline CDR1 and CDR2 sequences are LNHDA and SQIVND (reference sequence). Trimming left V 4 bases short and J 1 base short, with 12 bases between. CDR3 residues: CASSTGAGGTDTQYF. As DNA, the CDR3 is TGTGCCAGTAGTACAGGGGCGGGGGGCACAGATACGCAGTATTTT.

The rearrangement joins TRBV5-1 to TRBJ1-2; TRBD1 agrees at 7 bases. Looked up from germline, CDR1 is SGHRS and CDR2 is YFSETQ. J was trimmed by 7 bases and V by 4 bases; bases with no gene match: 4. CDR3 length equals 12 residues. The CDR3 sequence: CASSQDRFGYTF. The DNA of the CDR3 is TGCGCCAGCAGCCAGGACAGGTTTGGCTACACCTTC.